These 27 T cell receptor beta chains were all obtained from the same sample, sequenced in a study of tumor-infiltrating lymphocytes in oesophageal squamous cell carcinoma. TCRdb ran MiXCR on the PCR reads and lists one entry per CDR3 protein. The sample carries 10,000 to 15,000 distinct CDR3 sequences, over 50% recorded once. Sample: esophageal tumor tissue. Receptors originate from a female donor with esophageal squamous cell carcinoma.

This sequence joins TRBV7-4 and TRBJ2-3; maybe TRBD1 (5 bases). Trimming removed 0 bases from V and 2 bases from J, with 9 bases in between. The CDR3 has 15 amino acids. Germline assignment: CDR1 SGHVT and CDR2 SQSDAQ. The CDR3 nucleotides read TGTGCCAGCAGCTTAGCAGGGGCTGTCACAGATACGCAGTATTTT. Amino acid sequence: CASSLAGAVTDTQYF.

This clonotype appeared many times. This rearrangement joins TRBV7-3 to TRBJ2-3, with D possibly being TRBD2 (6 bases). The CDR3 extends over 15 amino acids. Trimming cost V 1 base and J 4 bases, with 12 bases left between them. CDR1 and CDR2 (germline): SGHTA, FQGTGA. The CDR3 loop is CASSLIGGKADTQYF. The CDR3 DNA reads TGTGCCAGCAGCTTAATCGGCGGGAAGGCAGATACGCAGTATTTT.

This clonotype was seen just once. The rearrangement uses TRBV5-6 and TRBJ2-1; D gene uncertain. Germline CDR1 SGHDT, CDR2 YYEEEE. V was trimmed by 4 bases and J by 12 bases, leaving 14 bases between them. The CDR3 runs 12 residues. CDR3 DNA sequence: TGTGCCAGCAGCCAGTCAAGGGTCGGGCAGTTCTTC. Translated: CASSQSRVGQFF.

Of note for this clonotype: It is likely a read error, because the conserved phenylalanine at the end of the CDR3 is missing. The DNA is omitted, as the CDR3 cannot be located on it reliably, and the CDR3 follows TCRdb's listing. This chain uses TRBV25-1 with TRBJ1-1. The CDR3 is 13 residues long, counting both termini. The germline V gene has CDR1 MGHDK and CDR2 SYGVNS. The CDR3 sequence: CASSELSEQFFGP.

In this sample, this clonotype is medium-sized. This chain uses TRBV12-3 or TRBV12-4 with TRBJ2-1; 8 bases agree with TRBD1. The CDR3 loop spans 15 amino acids. The V and J ends lost 2 bases and 7 bases, in that order; junction bases with no gene match: 7. The CDR3 here is CASSLRQGAENEQFF. The CDR3 DNA is TGTGCCAGCAGTTTAAGGCAGGGGGCTGAAAATGAGCAGTTCTTC.

The V and J genes are TRBV6-1 and TRBJ1-5; tentative D call: TRBD1 (5 bases). The CDR3 loop spans 13 amino acids. Germline V gives CDR1 MNHNS, CDR2 SASEGT. Trimming pared 6 bases from V and 3 bases from J, leaving 9 bases between. Here the CDR3 reads CASRTGNNQPQHF. The DNA of the CDR3 is TGTGCCAGCAGAACAGGAAACAATCAGCCCCAGCATTTT.

This clonotype was counted only a few times. The V call is TRBV11-3, the J call TRBJ2-1; no firm D call. Germline loops: CDR1 SGHNT, CDR2 YENEEA. The germline V and J ends were trimmed by 1 base and 10 bases, with 14 bases remaining between them. The CDR3 runs 14 residues. For the CDR3, the DNA is TGTGCCAGCAGCTTAGGTCTATCTTACGACGAGCAGTTCTTC. This translates into CASSLGLSYDEQFF.

The genes are TRBV7-2 and TRBJ2-3; 11 bases match TRBD2. In germline, CDR1 is SGHTA, CDR2 FQGNSA. V trimming: 6 bases; J trimming: 4 bases; junction bases outside the gene matches: 6. This CDR3 comprises 15 residues. CDR3 region: CASSQLAGVPDTQYF. DNA of the CDR3: TGTGCCAGCAGTCAACTAGCGGGAGTCCCAGATACGCAGTATTTT. Drawing the rest from reference TRBV7-2 and TRBJ2-3, the complete variable domain is GAGVSQSPSNKVTEKGKDVELRCDPISGHTALYWYRQSLGQGLEFLIYFQGNSAPDKSGLPSDRFSAERTGGSVSTLTIQRTQQEDSAVYLCASSQLAGVPDTQYFGPGTRLTVL.

Regarding this clonotype: The junction shows a germline mismatch at one end, possibly a read error. The gene calls are TRBV6-1 and TRBJ2-4; TRBD1 aligns across 7 bases. The germline V gene has CDR1 MNHNS and CDR2 SASEGT. The CDR3 contains 15 residues. CDR3 DNA sequence: TGTGCCAGCAGTTCTGGGACAGAACCCGCCTACGAGCAGTACTTT. The encoded protein is CASSSGTEPAYEQYF.

The V call is TRBV24-1, the J call TRBJ2-3, with 8 bases that match TRBD2. The J call is in doubt because the DNA end fits TRBJ2-7 better. This CDR3 comprises 16 residues. Looked up from germline, CDR1 is KGHDR and CDR2 is SFDVKD. This CDR3 is CATSDPQGLERNEQYF. For the CDR3, the DNA is TGTGCCACCAGTGATCCGCAGGGACTAGAACGGAATGAGCAGTACTTC.

This clonotype appeared a few times. J is TRBJ2-3 and V is TRBV7-2; TRBD1 aligns across 8 bases. The CDR3 covers 15 residues. The V segment lost 5 bases and the J segment 5 bases; nucleotides outside the gene matches: 9. CDR1 and CDR2 (germline): SGHTA, FQGNSA. DNA of the CDR3: TGTGCCAGCAGCCACGGACAGGGTGGGGGAGATACGCAGTATTTT. It translates to CASSHGQGGGDTQYF.

The chain combines TRBV7-3 with TRBJ2-4; unclear D gene. The J call may be faulty, since TRBJ2-1 better matches the DNA end. The CDR3 spans 13 residues. Per the germline V gene, CDR1 is SGHTA and CDR2 is FQGTGA. This chain's CDR3 is CASSLGDSLGQFF. Written as DNA, the CDR3 is TGTGCCAGCAGCTTAGGAGATAGTTTAGGGCAGTTCTTC.

This clonotype was counted between two and nine times. The chain combines TRBV7-2 with TRBJ2-1; no definite D call. TRBJ2-5 explains the end of the DNA better; the J call may be wrong. Looked up from germline, CDR1 is SGHTA and CDR2 is FQGNSA. The CDR3 is 14 amino acids. The CDR3 protein is CASSRRLSQETQYF. DNA of the CDR3: TGTGCCAGCAGCCGTAGACTCTCTCAAGAGACCCAGTACTTC.

As to this clonotype: The conserved final phenylalanine or tryptophan is absent from the CDR3, which likely points to a read error. Because the CDR3's place on the DNA is in doubt, the DNA is left out and the CDR3 is given as listed by TCRdb. The rearrangement uses TRBV2 and TRBJ2-7. The CDR3 length is 15 residues, termini included. Germline V gene data show CDR1 as SNHLY and CDR2 as FYNNEI. The CDR3: CASSAQATYGYTFGS.

This chain links TRBV7-6 with TRBJ2-3; D call uncertain. Between the trimmed V and J ends, which lost 3 bases and 0 bases, there was a span of 7 bases. The V gene's germline CDR1 is SGHVS and CDR2 FNYEAQ. The CDR3 has 14 residues. The CDR3 sequence: CASSFPSSTDTQYF. DNA of the CDR3: TGTGCCAGCAGCTTTCCATCTAGCACAGATACGCAGTATTTT.

The chain employs TRBV11-2 and TRBJ2-5; D remains unclear. The CDR3 runs to 14 residues. Germline lookup yields CDR1 SGHAT and CDR2 FQNNGV. V was shortened by 1 base and J by 5 bases, with 11 bases between the two germline ends. The DNA of the CDR3 is TGTGCCAGCAGCTTAGGTGTGGAGATGGAGACCCAGTACTTC. Protein sequence: CASSLGVEMETQYF.

The V and J genes are TRBV7-2 and TRBJ2-5; D is unresolved. Germline values: CDR1 SGHTA, CDR2 FQGNSA. CDR3 size: 14 residues. Trimming took 2 bases from V and 5 from J, leaving 12 bases between them. Written as DNA, the CDR3 is TGTGCCAGCAGCTTAATGGGAAGGGCTGAGACCCAGTACTTC. Translating gives CASSLMGRAETQYF.

This chain uses TRBV7-2 with TRBJ2-4, with 10 bases matching TRBD1. The J call may not be correct, given that the DNA end is closer to TRBJ2-7. CDR1 and CDR2 (germline): SGHTA, FQGNSA. The CDR3 has 16 amino acids. The CDR3 DNA follows: TGTGCCAGCAGCTCCTCTGGTGGGACAGGGGCCTACGAGCAGTACTTC. Translated, it gives CASSSSGGTGAYEQYF.

A word on this clonotype: A read error is possible here, since a much larger clone lies one base away. V and J are TRBV28 and TRBJ2-4; 8 bases agree with TRBD1. J gave up 13 bases and V 10 bases, and 15 bases lay outside the gene matches. The CDR3 consists of 13 residues. CDR1 and CDR2 (germline): MDHEN, SYDVKM. CDR3 coding DNA: TGTGCCACCGTGGGGCAGGGGGCAGCTGAGCAGTACTTC. Translation: CATVGQGAAEQYF.

This clonotype was detected ten times or more. This chain links TRBV11-2 with TRBJ1-4; D might be TRBD1 (6 bases). The V gene lost 4 bases and the J gene lost 3 bases, with 9 bases spanning the gap. The germline V gene has CDR1 SGHAT and CDR2 FQNNGV. This CDR3 is 14 amino acids long. The CDR3 coding sequence is TGTGCCAGCAGCTCCCGACAGGCTAATGAAAAACTGTTTTTT. This gives the protein CASSSRQANEKLFF.

This clonotype was observed at least ten times. This chain links TRBV27 with TRBJ1-5; 8 bases align to TRBD1. The CDR3 extends over 16 amino acids. The germline V gene has CDR1 MNHEY and CDR2 SMNVEV (reference sequence). The V segment lost 3 bases and the J segment 2 bases; nucleotides outside the gene matches: 6. CDR3 coding DNA: TGTGCCAGCAGTTTGGCAGGGGGCTCGGGCAATCAGCCCCAGCATTTT. It translates to CASSLAGGSGNQPQHF.

The chain employs TRBV7-2 and TRBJ2-1; tentative D call: TRBD2 (7 bases). Trimming took off 4 bases at V and 7 bases at J, with 14 bases between the two ends. Germline CDR1 is SGHTA and CDR2 is FQGNSA. This CDR3 has 14 amino acids. CDR3 bases: TGTGCCAGCAGCTCATCGGGGAGGGGGAATGAGCAGTTCTTC. Protein: CASSSSGRGNEQFF.

This clonotype was found many times. The chain has TRBV10-2 and TRBJ2-7; D is perhaps TRBD1 (6 bases). The length of the CDR3 is 12 residues. Germline lookup yields CDR1 WSHSY and CDR2 SAAADI. V gave up 6 bases and J gave up 5 bases, with 11 bases separating them. Written as DNA, the CDR3 is TGCGCCAGCAGAGGGGGATTCAACGAGCAGTACTTC. This codes for CASRGGFNEQYF.

This sequence joins TRBV6-1 and TRBJ2-1, with no clear D. CDR3 length: 16 amino acids. V lost 6 bases and J lost 0, with 15 bases in between. The germline gives CDR1 MNHNS, CDR2 SASEGT. The CDR3 loop reads CASRRDPRSSYNEQFF. The CDR3, as DNA: TGTGCCAGCAGAAGAGACCCCCGGAGCTCCTACAATGAGCAGTTCTTC.

This clonotype is a singleton in its sample. The gene calls are TRBV7-3 and TRBJ2-4, with a possible D match to TRBD2 (6 bases). Gene TRBJ2-1 matches the end of the DNA better, so the J call may be wrong. Per the germline V gene, CDR1 is SGHTA and CDR2 is FQGTGA. This CDR3 has 17 residues. CDR3 sequence: CASSPQALGLRDNEQFF. CDR3 coding DNA: TGTGCCAGCAGCCCCCAGGCCCTAGGACTACGAGACAATGAGCAGTTCTTC.

The rearrangement uses TRBV7-2 and TRBJ1-5, with D perhaps matching TRBD1 (5 bases). Between the trimmed V and J ends, which lost 0 bases and 7 bases, there was a span of 10 bases. The V gene's germline CDR1 is SGHTA and CDR2 FQGNSA. The CDR3 totals 14 residues. CDR3 in amino acids: CASSLAGAWQPQHF. CDR3 nucleotide sequence: TGTGCCAGCAGCTTAGCCGGGGCGTGGCAGCCCCAGCATTTT.

This chain links TRBV7-2 with TRBJ2-1; no definite D call. The ends were cut back, 2 bases at V and 5 bases at J, with 4 bases in the middle. The length of the CDR3 is 12 residues. Germline V gives CDR1 SGHTA, CDR2 FQGNSA. As DNA, the CDR3 is TGTGCCAGCAGCTTATATAACAATGAGCAGTTCTTC. This gives the protein CASSLYNNEQFF.